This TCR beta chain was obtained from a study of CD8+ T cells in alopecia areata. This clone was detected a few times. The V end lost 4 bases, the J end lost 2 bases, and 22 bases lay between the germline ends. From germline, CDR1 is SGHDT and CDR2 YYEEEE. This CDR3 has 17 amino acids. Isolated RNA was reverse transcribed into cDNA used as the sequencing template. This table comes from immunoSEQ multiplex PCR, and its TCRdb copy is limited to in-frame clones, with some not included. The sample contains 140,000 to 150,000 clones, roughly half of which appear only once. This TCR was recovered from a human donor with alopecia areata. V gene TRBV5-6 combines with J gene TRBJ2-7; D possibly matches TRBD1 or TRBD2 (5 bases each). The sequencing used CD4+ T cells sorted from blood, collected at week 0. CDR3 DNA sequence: TGTGCCAGCAGCCCGTGGGGACGACTCGTTCCACCCTACGAGCAGTACTTC. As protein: CASSPWGRLVPPYEQYF.